The 4 T cell receptor beta chains reported below all come from one sample, sequenced in a study of T cell clones after liver transplantation. Some clones are missing from TCRdb's copy, which holds only in-frame ones; the method was immunoSEQ multiplex PCR. The data contain roughly 80,000 clones, about 82% of them singletons. Sequenced material: CD4+ T cells from blood, taken 46 months after liver transplant. These TCRs come from a human patient who received a liver transplant. A share of the T cells may be of graft donor origin.

V gene TRBV9 combines with J gene TRBJ1-4; D not resolved. Germline V gives CDR1 SGDLS, CDR2 YYNGEE. CDR3 length: 13 residues. The V end lost 2 bases, the J end lost 0 bases, and 2 bases lay between the germline ends. DNA of the CDR3: TGTGCCAGCAGCGTGTCAACTAATGAAAAACTGTTTTTT. This gives the protein CASSVSTNEKLFF.

This clone was picked up a small number of times. The chain recombines TRBV7-2 with TRBJ1-2; 7 nucleotides line up with TRBD1. Trimming at V came to 5 bases and at J to 5 bases, leaving 14 bases not matched to a gene. This CDR3 has 16 residues. Germline-derived CDR1 and CDR2 are SGHTA and FQGNSA. CDR3 in amino acids: CASSRRVGGGEYGYTF. The DNA for the CDR3 is TGTGCCAGCAGCCGCCGGGTAGGGGGCGGGGAGTATGGCTACACCTTC.

The chain recombines TRBV6-6 with TRBJ2-1, with D unclear. The ends were cut back, 6 bases at V and 10 bases at J, with 13 bases in the middle. This CDR3 contains 12 residues. Germline-derived CDR1 and CDR2 are MNHNY and SVGAGI (reference sequence). CDR3 in amino acids: CASSTSSEEQFF. DNA of the CDR3: TGTGCCAGCAGCACTTCTAGTGAAGAGCAGTTCTTC.

This sequence joins TRBV9 and TRBJ1-2, with D possibly matching TRBD1 (5 bases). V gave up 0 bases and J gave up 2 bases, with 8 bases separating them. The CDR3 spans 14 residues. In germline, CDR1 is SGDLS, CDR2 YYNGEE. CDR3 sequence: CASSVGGSNYGYTF. Here the CDR3 DNA reads TGTGCCAGCAGCGTAGGGGGCAGCAACTATGGCTACACCTTC.